This note documents a single T cell receptor (beta chain) sequence. The source of the sample is a study of cytomegalovirus exposure and HLA in healthy donors. V was clipped by 6 bases and J by 7 bases, with 18 bases between them. Germline assignment: CDR1 MNHEY and CDR2 SMNVEV (reference sequence). The CDR3 covers 15 residues. Amplification used 60 Vbeta primers and 13 Jbeta primers. Produced via immunoSEQ multiplex PCR; TCRdb's table is partial and in-frame only. The sample shows tens of thousands of clones, 73% of them seen only once. The chain carries TRBV27 and TRBJ2-2; D remains ambiguous. This clonotype originated in a man in his forties or fifties in good health and CMV-seronegative. The sequencing input was PBMCs. CDR3 region: CASSLGATSLGELFF. DNA for the CDR3: TGTGCCAGCAGCCTAGGTGCGACCTCTCTCGGGGAGCTGTTTTTT.